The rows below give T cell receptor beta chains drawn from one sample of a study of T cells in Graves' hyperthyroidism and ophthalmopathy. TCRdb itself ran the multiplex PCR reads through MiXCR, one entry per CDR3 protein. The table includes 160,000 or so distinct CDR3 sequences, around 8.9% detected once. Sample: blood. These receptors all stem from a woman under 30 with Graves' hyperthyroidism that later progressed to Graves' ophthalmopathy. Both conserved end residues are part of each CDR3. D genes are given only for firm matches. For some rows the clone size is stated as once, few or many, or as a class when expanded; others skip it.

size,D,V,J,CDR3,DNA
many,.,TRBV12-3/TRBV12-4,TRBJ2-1,CASRPQGLEQFF,TGTGCCAGCAGACCCCAGGGTTTGGAGCAGTTCTTC
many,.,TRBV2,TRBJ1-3,CASSERMSSGNTIYF,TGTGCCAGCAGTGAACGGATGAGCTCTGGAAACACCATATATTTT
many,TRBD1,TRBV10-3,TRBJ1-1,CATRQGWGTEAFF,TGTGCCACCAGACAGGGGTGGGGCACTGAAGCTTTCTTT
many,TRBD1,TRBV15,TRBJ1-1,CATSRVGGDRVGMNTEAFF,TGTGCCACCAGCAGAGTAGGGGGCGACAGGGTCGGAATGAACACTGAAGCTTTCTTT
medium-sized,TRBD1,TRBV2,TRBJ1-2,CASSDVSDRGVSANYGYTF,TGTGCCAGCAGTGATGTATCGGACAGGGGTGTTAGTGCTAACTATGGCTACACCTTC
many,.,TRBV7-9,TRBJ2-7,CASSQTGFYEQYF,TGTGCCAGCAGCCAGACAGGATTCTACGAGCAGTACTTC
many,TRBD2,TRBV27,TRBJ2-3,CASSLLTSGGTDTQYF,TGTGCCAGCAGTTTATTGACTAGCGGGGGGACAGATACGCAGTATTTT
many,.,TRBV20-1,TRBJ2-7,CSARFGSSYEQYF,TGCAGTGCTAGGTTCGGGAGCTCCTACGAGCAGTACTTC
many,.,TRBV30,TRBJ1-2,CAWSWGKIYGYTF,TGTGCCTGGAGTTGGGGGAAAATCTATGGCTACACCTTC
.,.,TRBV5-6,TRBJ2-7,CASSLQRLYEQYF,TGTGCCAGCAGCTTGCAGAGGCTCTACGAGCAGTACTTC
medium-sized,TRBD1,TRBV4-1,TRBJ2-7,CASSQSGGEQYF,TGCGCCAGCAGCCAATCAGGGGGCGAGCAGTACTTC
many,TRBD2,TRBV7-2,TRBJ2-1,CASSQPGLAGSGEQFF,TGTGCCAGCAGCCAACCTGGCCTAGCGGGATCTGGTGAGCAGTTCTTC
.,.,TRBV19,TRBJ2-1,CASSTPAGNEQFF,TGTGCCAGTAGTACGCCTGCGGGGAATGAGCAGTTCTTC
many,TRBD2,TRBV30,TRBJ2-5,CAWSRGLAGVETQYF,TGTGCCTGGAGTCGAGGACTAGCGGGAGTAGAGACCCAGTACTTC
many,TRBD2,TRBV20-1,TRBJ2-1,CSASWLAGPGGNEQFF,TGCAGTGCCAGTTGGCTAGCGGGGCCCGGGGGCAATGAGCAGTTCTTC
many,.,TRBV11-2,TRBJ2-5,CASSSMGTKQPLETQYF,TGTGCCAGCAGCTCGATGGGGACCAAGCAGCCGCTGGAGACCCAGTACTTC
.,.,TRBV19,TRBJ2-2,CASSNQRTNTGELFF,TGTGCCAGTAGTAATCAGCGTACGAACACCGGGGAGCTGTTTTTT
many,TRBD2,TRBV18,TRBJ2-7,CASSPPTGGPGEQYF,TGTGCCAGCTCACCCCCGACGGGAGGGCCTGGAGAGCAGTACTTC
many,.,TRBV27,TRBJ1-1,CASSPVSPVVEAFF,TGTGCCAGCAGCCCGGTCAGCCCGGTAGTGGAAGCTTTCTTT
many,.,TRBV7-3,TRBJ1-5,CASSFTGHHSNQPQHF,TGTGCCAGCAGCTTTACGGGACACCATAGCAATCAGCCCCAGCATTTT
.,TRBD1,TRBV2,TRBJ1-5,CASRDRAPQPQHF,TGTGCCAGCAGGGACAGGGCACCACAGCCCCAGCATTTT
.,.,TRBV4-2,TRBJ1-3,CASSQEGPGPYSGNTIYF,TGTGCCAGCAGCCAAGAAGGTCCGGGACCCTACTCTGGAAACACCATATATTTT
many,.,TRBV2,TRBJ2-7,CASSIMSTGTEFLYEQYF,TGTGCCAGCAGTATAATGTCAACCGGGACGGAGTTTCTCTACGAGCAGTACTTC
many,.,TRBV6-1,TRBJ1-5,CASSALPSYSNQPQHF,TGTGCCAGCAGTGCTCTCCCATCCTATAGCAATCAGCCCCAGCATTTT
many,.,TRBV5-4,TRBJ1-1,CASSPRGGLTEAFF,TGTGCCAGCAGCCCGAGAGGCGGCCTCACTGAAGCTTTCTTT
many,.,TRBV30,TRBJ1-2,CAWSVPAGGYGYTF,TGTGCCTGGAGTGTACCCGCGGGTGGCTATGGCTACACCTTC
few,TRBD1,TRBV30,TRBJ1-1,CAWSDDRDTEAFF,TGTGCCTGGAGTGATGACAGGGACACTGAAGCTTTCTTT
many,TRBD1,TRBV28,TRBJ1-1,CASTPARGIGTEAFF,TGTGCCAGCACCCCCGCCAGGGGGATCGGCACTGAAGCTTTCTTT
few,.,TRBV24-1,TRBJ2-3,CATSAWGAPSTDTQYF,TGTGCCACCAGTGCGTGGGGGGCCCCTAGCACAGATACGCAGTATTTT
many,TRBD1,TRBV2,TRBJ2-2,CANGRDRNTGELFF,TGTGCCAACGGCCGGGACAGGAACACCGGGGAGCTGTTTTTT
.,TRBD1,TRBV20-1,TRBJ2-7,CSASNIQGVNEQYF,TGCAGTGCTAGTAATATACAGGGGGTAAACGAGCAGTACTTC
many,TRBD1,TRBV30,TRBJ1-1,CAWRDRGPSEAFF,TGTGCCTGGAGGGACAGGGGTCCCTCTGAAGCTTTCTTT
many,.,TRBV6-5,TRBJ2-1,CASSYSGAGGSGIGNEQFF,TGTGCCAGCAGTTACTCAGGAGCAGGGGGCAGCGGGATTGGTAATGAGCAGTTCTTC
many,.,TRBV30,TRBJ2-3,CAWSLRGSGTDTQYF,TGTGCCTGGAGCCTCCGGGGATCGGGCACAGATACGCAGTATTTT
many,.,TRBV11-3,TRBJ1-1,CASSLGRATEAFF,TGTGCCAGCAGCTTAGGCAGGGCCACTGAAGCTTTCTTT
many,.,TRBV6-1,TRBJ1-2,CASRQTDFYGYTF,TGTGCCAGCAGACAAACGGACTTCTATGGCTACACCTTC
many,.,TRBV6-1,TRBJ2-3,CASSEALLANTDTQYF,TGTGCCAGCAGTGAAGCGTTACTAGCAAATACAGATACGCAGTATTTT
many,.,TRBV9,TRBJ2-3,CASSARSGNQPDTQYF,TGTGCCAGCAGCGCCCGGAGCGGCAACCAGCCAGATACGCAGTATTTT
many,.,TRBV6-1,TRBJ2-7,CASNSISGYLGEQYF,TGTGCCAGCAACTCTATTTCAGGGTACTTAGGCGAGCAGTACTTC
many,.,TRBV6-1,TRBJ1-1,CASSERDTHSTEAFF,TGTGCCAGCAGTGAACGGGACACCCATTCCACTGAAGCTTTCTTT
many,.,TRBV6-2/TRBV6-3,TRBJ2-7,CASRPPGGDSYEQYF,TGTGCCAGCAGGCCCCCGGGGGGCGATTCCTACGAGCAGTACTTC
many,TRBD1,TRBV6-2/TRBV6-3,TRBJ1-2,CASSKDRVHGYTF,TGTGCCAGCAGCAAGGACAGGGTGCATGGCTACACCTTC
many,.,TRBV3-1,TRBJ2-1,CASSRSTSYEQFF,TGTGCCAGCAGCCGCAGTACTAGCTATGAGCAGTTCTTC
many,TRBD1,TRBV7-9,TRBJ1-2,CASSAGTGINYGYTF,TGTGCCAGCAGCGCCGGGACAGGGATTAACTATGGCTACACCTTC
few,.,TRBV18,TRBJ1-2,CASSPEGGSYGYTF,TGTGCCAGCTCACCTGAGGGGGGTTCCTATGGCTACACCTTC
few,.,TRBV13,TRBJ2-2,CASSLSPGSSFSTGELFF,TGTGCCAGCAGCTTGAGTCCCGGGAGCTCCTTTTCCACCGGGGAGCTGTTTTTT
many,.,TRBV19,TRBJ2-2,CASTGRLYNTGELFF,TGTGCCAGTACGGGCAGGTTGTATAACACCGGGGAGCTGTTTTTT
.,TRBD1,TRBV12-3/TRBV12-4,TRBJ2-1,CASSLTRTGINNEQFF,TGTGCCAGCAGTTTGACCAGGACAGGAATTAACAATGAGCAGTTCTTC